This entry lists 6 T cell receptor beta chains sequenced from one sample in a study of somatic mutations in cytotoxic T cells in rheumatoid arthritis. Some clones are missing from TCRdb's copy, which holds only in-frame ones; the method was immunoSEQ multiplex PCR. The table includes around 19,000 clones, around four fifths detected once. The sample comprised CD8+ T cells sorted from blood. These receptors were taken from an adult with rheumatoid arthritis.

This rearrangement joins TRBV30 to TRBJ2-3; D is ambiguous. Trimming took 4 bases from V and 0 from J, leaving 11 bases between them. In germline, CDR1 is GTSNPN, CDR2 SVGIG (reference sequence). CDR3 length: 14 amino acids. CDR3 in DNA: TGTGCCTGGACAGTCGGGTCTAGCACAGATACGCAGTATTTT. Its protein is CAWTVGSSTDTQYF.

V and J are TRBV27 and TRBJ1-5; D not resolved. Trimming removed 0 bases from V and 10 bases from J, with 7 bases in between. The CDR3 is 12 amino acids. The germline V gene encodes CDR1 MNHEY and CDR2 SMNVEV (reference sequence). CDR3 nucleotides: TGTGCCAGCAGTTTATCCGGTGGACCCCAGCATTTT. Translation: CASSLSGGPQHF.

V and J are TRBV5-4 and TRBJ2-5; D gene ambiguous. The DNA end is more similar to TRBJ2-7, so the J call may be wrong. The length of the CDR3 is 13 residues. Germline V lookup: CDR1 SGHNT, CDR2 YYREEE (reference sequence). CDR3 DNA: TGTGCCAGCAGCTTAGGACCGACCTACGAGCAGTACTTC. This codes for CASSLGPTYEQYF.

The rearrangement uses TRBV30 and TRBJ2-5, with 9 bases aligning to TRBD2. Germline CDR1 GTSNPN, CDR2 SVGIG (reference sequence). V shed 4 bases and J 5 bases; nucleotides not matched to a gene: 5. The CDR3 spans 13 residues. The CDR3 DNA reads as TGTGCCTGGAACCAAGCGGGAGGTGAGACCCAGTACTTC. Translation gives CAWNQAGGETQYF.

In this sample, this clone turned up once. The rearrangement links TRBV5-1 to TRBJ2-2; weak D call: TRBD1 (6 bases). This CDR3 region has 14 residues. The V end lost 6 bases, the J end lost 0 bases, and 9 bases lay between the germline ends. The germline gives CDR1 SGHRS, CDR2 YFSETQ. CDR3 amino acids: CASNEGANTGELFF. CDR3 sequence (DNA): TGCGCCAGCAACGAGGGGGCGAACACCGGGGAGCTGTTTTTT.

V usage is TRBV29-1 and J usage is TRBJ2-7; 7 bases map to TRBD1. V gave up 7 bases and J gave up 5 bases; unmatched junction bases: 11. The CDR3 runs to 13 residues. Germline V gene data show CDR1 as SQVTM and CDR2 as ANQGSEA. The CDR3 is CSASWTGTDEQYF. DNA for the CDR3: TGCAGCGCCTCTTGGACAGGAACCGACGAGCAGTACTTC.